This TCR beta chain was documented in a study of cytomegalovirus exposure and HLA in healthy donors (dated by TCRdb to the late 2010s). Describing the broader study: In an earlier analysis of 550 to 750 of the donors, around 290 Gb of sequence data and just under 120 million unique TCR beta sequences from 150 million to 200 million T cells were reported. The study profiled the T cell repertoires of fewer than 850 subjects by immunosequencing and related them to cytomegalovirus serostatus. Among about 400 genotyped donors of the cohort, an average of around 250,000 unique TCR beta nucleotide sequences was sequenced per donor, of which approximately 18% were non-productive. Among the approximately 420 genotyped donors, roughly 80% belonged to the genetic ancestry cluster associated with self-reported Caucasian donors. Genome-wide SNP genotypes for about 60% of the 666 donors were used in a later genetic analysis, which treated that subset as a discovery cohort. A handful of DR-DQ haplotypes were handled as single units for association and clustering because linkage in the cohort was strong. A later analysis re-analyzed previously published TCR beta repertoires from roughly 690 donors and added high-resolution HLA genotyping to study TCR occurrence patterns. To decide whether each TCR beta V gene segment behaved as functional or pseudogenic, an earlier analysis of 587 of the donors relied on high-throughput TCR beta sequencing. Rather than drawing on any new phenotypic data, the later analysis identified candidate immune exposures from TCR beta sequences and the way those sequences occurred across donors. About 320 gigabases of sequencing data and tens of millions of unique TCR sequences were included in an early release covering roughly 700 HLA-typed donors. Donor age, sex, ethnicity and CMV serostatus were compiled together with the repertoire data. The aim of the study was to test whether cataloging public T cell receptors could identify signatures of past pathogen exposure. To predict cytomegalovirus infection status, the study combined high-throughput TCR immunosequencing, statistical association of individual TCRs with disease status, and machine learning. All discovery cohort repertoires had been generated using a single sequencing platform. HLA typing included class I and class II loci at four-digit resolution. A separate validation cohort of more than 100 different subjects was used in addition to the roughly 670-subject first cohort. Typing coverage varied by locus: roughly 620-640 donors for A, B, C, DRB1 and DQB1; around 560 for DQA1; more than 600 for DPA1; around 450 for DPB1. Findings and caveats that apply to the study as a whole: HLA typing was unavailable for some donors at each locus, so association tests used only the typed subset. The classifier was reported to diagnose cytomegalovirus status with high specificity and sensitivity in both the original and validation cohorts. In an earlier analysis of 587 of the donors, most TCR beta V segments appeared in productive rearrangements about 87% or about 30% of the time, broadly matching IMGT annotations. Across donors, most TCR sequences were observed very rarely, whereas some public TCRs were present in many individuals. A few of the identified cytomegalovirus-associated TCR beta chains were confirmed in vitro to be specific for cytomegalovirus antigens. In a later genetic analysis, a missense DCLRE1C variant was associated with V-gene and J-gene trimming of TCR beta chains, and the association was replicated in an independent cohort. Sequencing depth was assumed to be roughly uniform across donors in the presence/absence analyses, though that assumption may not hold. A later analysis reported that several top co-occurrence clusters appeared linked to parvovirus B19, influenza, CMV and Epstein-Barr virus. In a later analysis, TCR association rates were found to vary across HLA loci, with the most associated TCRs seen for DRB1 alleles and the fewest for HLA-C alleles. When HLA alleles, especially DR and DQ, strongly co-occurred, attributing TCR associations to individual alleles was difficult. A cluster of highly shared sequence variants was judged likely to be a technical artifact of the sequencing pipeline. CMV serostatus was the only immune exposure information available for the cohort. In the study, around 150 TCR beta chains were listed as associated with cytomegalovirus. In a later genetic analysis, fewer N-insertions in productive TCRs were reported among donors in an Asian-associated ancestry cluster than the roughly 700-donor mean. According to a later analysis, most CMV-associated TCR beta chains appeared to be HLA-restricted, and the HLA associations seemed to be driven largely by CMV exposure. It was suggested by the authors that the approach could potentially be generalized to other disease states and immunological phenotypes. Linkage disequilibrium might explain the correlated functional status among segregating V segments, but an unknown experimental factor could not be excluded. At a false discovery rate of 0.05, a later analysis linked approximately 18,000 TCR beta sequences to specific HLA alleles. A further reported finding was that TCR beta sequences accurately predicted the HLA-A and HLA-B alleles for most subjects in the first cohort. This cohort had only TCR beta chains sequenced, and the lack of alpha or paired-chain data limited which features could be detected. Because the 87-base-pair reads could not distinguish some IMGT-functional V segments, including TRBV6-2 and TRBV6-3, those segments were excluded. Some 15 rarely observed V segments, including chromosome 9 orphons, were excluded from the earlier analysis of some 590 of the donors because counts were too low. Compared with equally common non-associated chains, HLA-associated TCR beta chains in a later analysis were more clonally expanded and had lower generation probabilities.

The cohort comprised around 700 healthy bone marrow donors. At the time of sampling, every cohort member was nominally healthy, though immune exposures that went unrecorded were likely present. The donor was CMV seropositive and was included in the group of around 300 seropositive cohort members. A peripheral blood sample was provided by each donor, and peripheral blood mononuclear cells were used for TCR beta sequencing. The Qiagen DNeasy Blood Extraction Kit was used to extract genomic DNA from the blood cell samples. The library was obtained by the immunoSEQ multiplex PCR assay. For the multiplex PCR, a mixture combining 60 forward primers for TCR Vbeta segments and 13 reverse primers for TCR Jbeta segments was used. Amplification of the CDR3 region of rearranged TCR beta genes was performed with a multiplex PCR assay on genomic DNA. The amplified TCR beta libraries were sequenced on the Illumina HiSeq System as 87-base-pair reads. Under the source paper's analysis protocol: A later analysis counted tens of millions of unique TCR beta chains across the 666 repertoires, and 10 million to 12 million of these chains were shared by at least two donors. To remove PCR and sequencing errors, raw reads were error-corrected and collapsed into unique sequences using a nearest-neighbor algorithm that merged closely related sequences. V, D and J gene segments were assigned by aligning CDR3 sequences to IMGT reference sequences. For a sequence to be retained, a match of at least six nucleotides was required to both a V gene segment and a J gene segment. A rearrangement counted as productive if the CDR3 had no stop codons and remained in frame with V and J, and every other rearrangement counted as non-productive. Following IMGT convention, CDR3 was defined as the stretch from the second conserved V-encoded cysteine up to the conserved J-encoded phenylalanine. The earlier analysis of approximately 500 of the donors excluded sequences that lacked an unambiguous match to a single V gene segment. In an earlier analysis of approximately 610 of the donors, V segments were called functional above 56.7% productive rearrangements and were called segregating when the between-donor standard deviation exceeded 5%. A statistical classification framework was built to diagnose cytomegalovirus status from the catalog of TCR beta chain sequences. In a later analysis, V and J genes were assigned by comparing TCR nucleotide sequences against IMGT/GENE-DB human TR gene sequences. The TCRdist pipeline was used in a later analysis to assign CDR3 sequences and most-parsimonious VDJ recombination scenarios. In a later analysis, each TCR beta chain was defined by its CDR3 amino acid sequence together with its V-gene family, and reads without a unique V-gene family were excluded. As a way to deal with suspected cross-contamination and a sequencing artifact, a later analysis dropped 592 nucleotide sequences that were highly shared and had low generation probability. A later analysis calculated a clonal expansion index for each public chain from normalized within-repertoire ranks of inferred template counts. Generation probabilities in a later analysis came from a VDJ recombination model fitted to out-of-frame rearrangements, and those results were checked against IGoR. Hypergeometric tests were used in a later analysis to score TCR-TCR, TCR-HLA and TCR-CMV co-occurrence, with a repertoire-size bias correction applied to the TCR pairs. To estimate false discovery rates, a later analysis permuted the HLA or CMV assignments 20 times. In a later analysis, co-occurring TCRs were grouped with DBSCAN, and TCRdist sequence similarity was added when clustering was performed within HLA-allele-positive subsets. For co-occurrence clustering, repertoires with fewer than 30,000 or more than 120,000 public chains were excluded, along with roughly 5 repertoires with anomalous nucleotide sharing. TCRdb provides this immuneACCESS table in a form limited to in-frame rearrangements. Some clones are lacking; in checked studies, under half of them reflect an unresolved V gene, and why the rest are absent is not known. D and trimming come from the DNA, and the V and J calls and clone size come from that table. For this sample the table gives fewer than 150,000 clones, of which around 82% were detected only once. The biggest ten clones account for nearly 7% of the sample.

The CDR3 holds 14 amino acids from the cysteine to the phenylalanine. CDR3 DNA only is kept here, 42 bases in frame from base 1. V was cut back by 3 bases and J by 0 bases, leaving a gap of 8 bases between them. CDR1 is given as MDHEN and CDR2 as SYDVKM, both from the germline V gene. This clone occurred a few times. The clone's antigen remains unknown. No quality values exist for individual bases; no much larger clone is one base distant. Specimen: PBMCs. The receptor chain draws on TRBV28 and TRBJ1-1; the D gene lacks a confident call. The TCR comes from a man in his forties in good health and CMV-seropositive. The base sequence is TGTGCCAGCAGTTTCCAACTCTTGAACACTGAAGCTTTCTTT. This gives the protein CASSFQLLNTEAFF. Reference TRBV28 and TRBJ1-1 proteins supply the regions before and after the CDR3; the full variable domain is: DVKVTQSSRYLVKRTGEKVFLECVQDMDHENMFWYRQDPGLGLRLIYFSYDVKMKEKGDIPEGYSVSREKKERFSLILESASTNQTSMYLCASSFQLLNTEAFFGQGTRLTVV.